The 19 T cell receptor beta chains reported below all come from one sample, sequenced in a study of glioma-infiltrating T cells. Using RNA template, CDR3s of TCR alpha and beta were amplified with iRepertoire arm-PCR. TCRdb analysed the multiplex PCR reads with MiXCR anew, one entry per CDR3 protein. The sample has tens of thousands of distinct CDR3 sequences; 20% to 25% are singletons. The specimen sequenced was glioma tissue, nonneoplastic brain tissue, or PBMCs (not recorded which). The receptors come from a human donor with low-grade glioma or glioblastoma, undergoing nonglioma brain surgery, or in good health (not recorded which).

This clonotype was seen only a few times. The V and J genes are TRBV4-1 and TRBJ2-2; 7 bases are shared with TRBD2. This CDR3 has 16 residues. Germline loops: CDR1 MGHRA, CDR2 YSYEKL. J lost 5 bases, V lost 4 bases, and 10 bases had no gene match. The CDR3 sequence is CASSPKGGSRTGELFF. The CDR3 bases are TGCGCCAGCAGCCCCAAGGGCGGGAGTCGTACCGGGGAGCTGTTTTTT.

As concerns this clonotype: This may arise from a read error, as a much more abundant clone is one base away. The V gene is TRBV6-1, the J gene TRBJ1-4; no reliable D call. The V and J ends lost 6 bases and 2 bases respectively, with 10 bases between them. CDR3 length: 14 amino acids. Germline V gene sequence: CDR1 MNHNS, CDR2 SASEGT. CDR3 protein: CASRTGSTNEKLFF. DNA of the CDR3: TGTGCCAGCAGGACGGGGTCGACTAATGAAAAACTGTTTTTT.

This clonotype has ten or more counts. The V and J genes are TRBV5-1 and TRBJ2-5; 7 positions agree with TRBD1. Germline CDR1 and CDR2: SGHRS and YFSETQ. The CDR3 spans 14 residues. V lost 5 bases and J lost 0; bases outside the gene matches: 4. This CDR3 is CASRRDSHQETQYF. The CDR3 DNA is TGCGCCAGCAGGAGGGACAGTCACCAAGAGACCCAGTACTTC.

This clonotype was recorded many times. This rearrangement joins TRBV7-9 to TRBJ2-7; D is undetermined. The CDR3 consists of 12 residues. Trimming cost V 5 bases and J 6 bases, with 11 bases left between them. Per germline, CDR1 SEHNR and CDR2 FQNEAQ (reference sequence). CDR3 residues: CASSLEMGEQYF. In nucleotides, the CDR3 is TGTGCCAGCAGCCTCGAGATGGGCGAGCAGTACTTC.

This clonotype was counted ten times or more. The chain uses TRBV20-1 and TRBJ2-3; D is perhaps TRBD2 (6 bases). V shed 4 bases and J shed 2 bases, with 16 bases lying between them. The CDR3 spans 15 residues. Germline V lookup: CDR1 DFQATT, CDR2 SNEGSKA (reference sequence). The CDR3 DNA reads TGCAGTGCTATCCGGGGAGGCCCCTCCACAGATACGCAGTATTTT. This gives the protein CSAIRGGPSTDTQYF.

This clonotype was seen at least ten times. V and J are TRBV28 and TRBJ2-1; 7 nucleotides align to TRBD1. This CDR3 has 14 residues. V gave up 5 bases and J gave up 9 bases; unmatched junction bases: 10. Per germline, CDR1 MDHEN and CDR2 SYDVKM. CDR3 region: CASSRQGLKGEQFF. The CDR3 region has the DNA TGTGCCAGCAGTCGACAGGGCTTGAAGGGTGAGCAGTTCTTC.

As for this clonotype: Just one base apart from a much larger clone, this may be a read error. This sequence joins TRBV2 and TRBJ2-7, with D perhaps TRBD2 (5 bases). The germline gives CDR1 SNHLY, CDR2 FYNNEI. This CDR3 has 14 residues. CDR3 sequence reads: CASSSGKDSCEQYF. DNA for the CDR3: TGTGCCAGCAGTTCCGGGAAGGACTCCTGCGAGCAGTACTTC.

This clonotype occurred a few times. This chain joins TRBV6-4 and TRBJ2-3, with D maybe TRBD2 (5 bases). The germline CDR1 and CDR2 sequences are MRHNA and SNTAGT. The CDR3 loop spans 14 amino acids. Trimming took off 5 bases at V and 0 bases at J, with 9 bases between the two ends. For the CDR3, the DNA is TGTGCCAGCAGTAAGGGCGGGAGCACAGATACGCAGTATTTT. Amino acids: CASSKGGSTDTQYF.

This clonotype was seen only a few times. This chain joins TRBV3-1 and TRBJ2-3; 8 bases map to TRBD2. Losses at the gene ends were 4 bases for V and 4 bases for J; bases not matched to a gene: 13. Germline V gene lookup returns CDR1 LGHDT and CDR2 YNNKEL (reference sequence). The CDR3 extends over 17 amino acids. The CDR3 bases are TGTGCCAGCAGCCCTCAGGTGGCGGGAGGCTGGGCAGATACGCAGTATTTT. It specifies CASSPQVAGGWADTQYF.

This clonotype was seen many times. This rearrangement joins TRBV29-1 to TRBJ1-1; no reliable D call. Germline V lookup: CDR1 SQVTM, CDR2 ANQGSEA. V was pared by 4 bases and J by 0 bases, with 12 bases between. The CDR3 is 14 amino acids. The CDR3 DNA reads TGCAGCGTTGTGGGGTCCCGCCTGAACACTGAAGCTTTCTTT. The encoded protein is CSVVGSRLNTEAFF.

In this sample, this clonotype turned up a few times. The rearrangement links TRBV5-4 to TRBJ2-5; 9 positions match TRBD1. CDR3 size: 13 residues. The germline V gene encodes CDR1 SGHNT and CDR2 YYREEE (reference sequence). The ends lost 4 bases at V and 10 bases at J; junction bases unmatched: 8. The CDR3 DNA reads TGTGCCAGCAGCGCCCGGGACAGGGCGTACCAGTACTTC. This translates into CASSARDRAYQYF.

This clonotype was counted at least ten times. The gene calls are TRBV2 and TRBJ1-1; TRBD1 agrees at 7 bases. V shed 4 bases and J 3 bases; nucleotides not matched to a gene: 5. The CDR3 extends over 14 amino acids. Germline CDR1 and CDR2: SNHLY and FYNNEI. The chain's CDR3 is CASSAGGEDTEAFF. The DNA of the CDR3 is TGTGCCAGCAGTGCAGGGGGGGAGGACACTGAAGCTTTCTTT. The full variable domain, with the rest looked up from reference TRBV2 and TRBJ1-1, is EPEVTQTPSHQVTQMGQEVILRCVPISNHLYFYWYRQILGQKVEFLVSFYNNEISEKSEIFDDQFSVERPDGSNFTLKIRSTKLEDSAMYFCASSAGGEDTEAFFGQGTRLTVV.

This clonotype has only one observation. This chain joins TRBV4-1 and TRBJ1-1; D is possibly TRBD1 (5 bases). V lost 5 bases and J 4 bases, leaving 20 bases between the germline ends. The CDR3 runs to 16 residues. CDR1 and CDR2 (germline): MGHRA, YSYEKL. The CDR3 DNA sequence: TGCGCCAGCAGCAGCGCCGGGACTCAGAGACGCACTGAAGCTTTCTTT. It codes for CASSSAGTQRRTEAFF.

V is TRBV6-1 and J is TRBJ2-5, with TRBD2 as a possible D gene (5 bases). Per germline, CDR1 MNHNS and CDR2 SASEGT. V lost 0 bases and J lost 0, with 5 bases in between. The CDR3 is made up of 14 amino acids. The CDR3 sequence: CASSEARDQETQYF. The CDR3 nucleotides read TGTGCCAGCAGTGAAGCGCGGGACCAAGAGACCCAGTACTTC.

In its sample, this clonotype was seen a few times. The chain uses TRBV19 and TRBJ1-2; D uncertain. V lost 9 bases, J lost 8 bases, and 4 bases lay in between. There are 8 residues in the CDR3. Germline CDR1 reads LNHDA; CDR2 reads SQIVND (reference sequence). CDR3: CAREGYTF. CDR3 DNA: TGTGCCAGGGAAGGCTACACCTTC.

This clonotype was observed at least ten times. This chain joins TRBV9 and TRBJ2-3; D gene unclear. The CDR3 runs 15 residues. CDR1 SGDLS and CDR2 YYNGEE come from the germline V gene. Trimming removed 0 bases at V and 0 bases at J, with 8 bases between. This CDR3 is CASSVDESSTDTQYF. CDR3 in DNA: TGTGCCAGCAGCGTAGACGAATCTAGCACAGATACGCAGTATTTT.

The sample holds many counts of this clonotype. This chain connects TRBV14 to TRBJ1-6; D may be TRBD1 (6 bases). This CDR3 is built from 18 residues. CDR1 is SGHDN and CDR2 is FVKESK in the germline V gene. Trimming shortened V by 1 base and J by 7 bases, and 20 bases separated the two germline ends. This chain's CDR3 is CASSQVFWGHGLNSPLHF. For the CDR3, the DNA is TGTGCCAGCAGCCAAGTCTTTTGGGGGCATGGTTTAAATTCACCCCTCCACTTT.

This clonotype showed up many times. V is TRBV2 and J is TRBJ1-6; D is unresolved. Trimming took off 7 bases at V and 5 bases at J, with 21 bases between the two ends. Germline CDR1 SNHLY, CDR2 FYNNEI. This CDR3 comprises 17 residues. The CDR3 nucleotides read TGTGCCAGCAACTCCCCCGGACCGAATCACAATAATTCACCCCTCCACTTT. It is translated as CASNSPGPNHNNSPLHF.

This clonotype was detected many times. The CDR3 protein is CASSSTPGQRITDTQYF. In nucleotides, the CDR3 is TGTGCCAGCAGCTCTACCCCCGGACAGAGAATCACAGATACGCAGTATTTT. The V gene is TRBV7-2, the J gene TRBJ2-3; D is possibly TRBD1 (6 bases). The V end was cut by 4 bases, the J end by 2 bases, with 19 bases between. The germline V gene encodes CDR1 SGHTA and CDR2 FQGNSA. This CDR3 is 17 amino acids long.